This note documents a single TCR beta chain sequence. The data belong to a study of blood T cell repertoires in COVID-19. Sequencing used immunoSEQ multiplex PCR; TCRdb keeps in-frame clones, though not all of them. The repertoire includes approximately 210,000 clones, just over 85% of them detected once, and 14% to 15% sits in the top ten. V was pared by 2 bases and J by 2 bases, with 2 bases of the junction left unmatched. CDR1 SGHKS and CDR2 YYEKEE come from the germline V gene (reference sequence). There are 14 residues in the CDR3. This clonotype was sampled from a woman aged 45 to 65 with acute COVID-19. The chain couples TRBV5-5 to TRBJ1-1; 8 positions match TRBD1. The sequenced sample consisted of PBMCs or T cells enriched from blood (not recorded which). CDR3 in DNA: TGTGCCAGCAGCTTCCAGGGGGCAAACACTGAAGCTTTCTTT. Its protein product is CASSFQGANTEAFF. Combining the CDR3 with reference TRBV5-5 and TRBJ1-1 gives the whole variable domain DAGVTQSPTHLIKTRGQQVTLRCSPISGHKSVSWYQQVLGQGPQFIFQYYEKEERGRGNFPDRFSARQFPNYSSELNVNALLLGDSALYLCASSFQGANTEAFFGQGTRLTVV.